A single sample is the source of the 18 T cell receptor beta chains below, sequenced in a study of blood T cell repertoires in COVID-19. Generated by immunoSEQ multiplex PCR, the TCRdb table keeps only in-frame clones and is missing some. The sample has around 200,000 clones, over 75% seen once. Sequencing was done on a sample of peripheral blood. These receptors were collected from a human donor with active or convalescent COVID-19. The donor label of this sample is uncertain.

The V and J genes are TRBV19 and TRBJ1-5, with TRBD1 identical over 8 bases. Looked up from germline, CDR1 is LNHDA and CDR2 is SQIVND (reference sequence). This CDR3 has 19 amino acids. Trimming removed 1 base from V and 0 bases from J; junction bases left unmatched: 11. CDR3 loop: CASSIAYRGWSDSNQPQHF. CDR3 in DNA: TGTGCCAGTAGTATAGCATACAGGGGGTGGTCCGATAGCAATCAGCCCCAGCATTTT. Drawing the rest from reference TRBV19 and TRBJ1-5, the complete variable domain is DGGITQSPKYLFRKEGQNVTLSCEQNLNHDAMYWYRQDPGQGLRLIYYSQIVNDFQKGDIAEGYSVSREKKESFPLTVTSAQKNPTAFYLCASSIAYRGWSDSNQPQHFGDGTRLSIL.

CDR3 loop: CASSDPGTGLGETQYF. CDR3 nucleotide sequence: TGTGCCAGCAGTGACCCCGGGACAGGGCTTGGCGAGACCCAGTACTTC. The chain uses TRBV25-1 and TRBJ2-5; 9 bases agree with TRBD1. Germline values: CDR1 MGHDK, CDR2 SYGVNS. Trimming removed 3 bases from V and 5 bases from J; junction bases left unmatched: 10. The CDR3 runs to 16 residues.

This clone was detected only once. This chain connects TRBV9 to TRBJ2-3; D is perhaps TRBD2 (7 bases). Germline V CDR1 and CDR2: SGDLS, YYNGEE. Trimming pared 1 base from V and 4 bases from J, leaving 19 bases between. This CDR3 has 17 residues. The CDR3 protein is CASSVPAAGADADTQYF. CDR3 DNA: TGTGCCAGCAGCGTACCCGCGGCGGGGGCGGATGCAGATACGCAGTATTTT. The whole variable domain, remainder taken from reference TRBV9 and TRBJ2-3, is DSGVTQTPKHLITATGQRVTLRCSPRSGDLSVYWYQQSLDQGLQFLIQYYNGEERAKGNILERFSAQQFPDLHSELNLSSLELGDSALYFCASSVPAAGADADTQYFGPGTRLTVL.

This chain joins TRBV2 and TRBJ2-1; a weak D match, TRBD1 (6 bases). The germline V gene has CDR1 SNHLY and CDR2 FYNNEI. Trimming stripped 5 bases from V and 3 bases from J, with 17 bases between. The CDR3 length is 16 residues. CDR3 sequence (DNA): TGTGCCAGCAGTTTTGGACAGACAACCTTCTACAATGAGCAGTTCTTC. It yields the protein CASSFGQTTFYNEQFF.

This chain connects TRBV9 to TRBJ1-3; D unclear. The CDR3 loop spans 15 amino acids. Germline assignment: CDR1 SGDLS and CDR2 YYNGEE. V gave up 2 bases and J gave up 0 bases, with 9 bases separating them. The CDR3 DNA sequence: TGTGCCAGCAGCGTTACACAGAGCTCTGGAAACACCATATATTTT. This sequence encodes CASSVTQSSGNTIYF.

V and J are TRBV7-2 and TRBJ1-2; D unclear. Germline assignment: CDR1 SGHTA and CDR2 FQGNSA. Trimming cost V 2 bases and J 8 bases, with 15 bases left between them. This CDR3 has 14 residues. This chain's CDR3 is CASSLYAEEKGYTF. The CDR3 nucleotides are TGTGCCAGCAGCTTATATGCGGAGGAGAAAGGCTACACCTTC.

The chain links TRBV5-8 to TRBJ1-2; D not resolved. The CDR3 sequence is 17 residues long. Trimming shortened V by 0 bases and J by 4 bases, and 19 bases separated the two germline ends. Germline V lookup: CDR1 SGHTS, CDR2 YDEGEE. The CDR3 loop reads CASSLGLSGIRGYGYTF. The CDR3 DNA reads as TGTGCCAGCAGCTTGGGACTTAGCGGGATACGAGGCTATGGCTACACCTTC.

The chain employs TRBV7-2 and TRBJ2-1; D possibly corresponds to TRBD2 (5 bases). The CDR3 has 17 amino acids. Per germline, CDR1 SGHTA and CDR2 FQGNSA. Deletions cut 10 bases from V and 4 bases from J, with 26 bases between. The CDR3 DNA is TGTGCCACGCGGAGTCTCACGGGATCCCGGTGGTACAATGAGCAGTTCTTC. Amino acids: CATRSLTGSRWYNEQFF.

The chain uses TRBV6-2 or TRBV6-3 and TRBJ2-3, with no clear D. Trimming took 4 bases from V and 5 from J, leaving 4 bases between them. This CDR3 has 11 amino acids. Per the germline V gene, CDR1 is MNHEY and CDR2 is SVGEGT. CDR3 sequence (DNA): TGTGCCAGCAGTTTACTAGATACGCAGTATTTT. It specifies CASSLLDTQYF.

This chain links TRBV24-1 with TRBJ2-2, with TRBD1 matching over 9 bases. The length of the CDR3 is 16 residues. CDR1 is KGHDR, CDR2 SFDVKD, per germline. V was pared by 4 bases and J by 9 bases, with 11 bases of the junction left unmatched. The chain's CDR3 is CATSDPKRQGGRELFF. CDR3 nucleotides: TGTGCCACCAGTGACCCTAAAAGACAGGGGGGAAGGGAGCTGTTTTTT.

The chain uses TRBV29-1 and TRBJ2-5, with 13 positions matching TRBD2. The V and J ends lost 3 bases and 3 bases, in that order; junction bases with no gene match: 10. The V gene's germline CDR1 is SQVTM and CDR2 ANQGSEA. This CDR3 has 17 amino acids. The CDR3 coding sequence is TGCAGCGTTGACAGGACTAGCGGGAGTATTTTTGAAGAGACCCAGTACTTC. Translation gives CSVDRTSGSIFEETQYF.

The V gene is TRBV30, the J gene TRBJ1-2; D is unclear. Trimming cost V 7 bases and J 4 bases, with 16 bases left between them. The CDR3 is made up of 13 amino acids. The germline CDR1 and CDR2 sequences are GTSNPN and SVGIG (reference sequence). The CDR3 DNA is TGTGCCTACTCGCCCCCCGGGAGCTATGGCTACACCTTC. Its protein product is CAYSPPGSYGYTF.

The chain carries TRBV10-3 and TRBJ1-1; TRBD1 is a possible D gene (6 bases). CDR1 and CDR2 from the germline V gene are ENHRY and SYGVKD. This CDR3 has 13 amino acids. Trimming stripped 8 bases from V and 1 base from J, with 11 bases between. The CDR3 protein is CAIGGQENTEAFF. The DNA for the CDR3 is TGTGCCATCGGGGGACAAGAGAACACTGAAGCTTTCTTT.

This clone was counted once. This chain links TRBV28 with TRBJ1-5; D uncertain. CDR1 is MDHEN and CDR2 is SYDVKM in the germline V gene. V lost 8 bases, J lost 7 bases, and 12 bases lay in between. CDR3 size: 12 residues. CDR3 protein: CASVEVGQPQHF. CDR3 in DNA: TGTGCCAGCGTGGAGGTTGGACAGCCCCAGCATTTT.

This rearrangement joins TRBV9 to TRBJ1-1; maybe TRBD1 (6 bases). Per the germline V gene, CDR1 is SGDLS and CDR2 is YYNGEE. V was clipped by 3 bases and J by 0 bases, with 12 bases between them. This CDR3 is 15 amino acids long. The CDR3 DNA sequence: TGTGCCAGCAGCGATACGACAGGAATGAACACTGAAGCTTTCTTT. Translation gives CASSDTTGMNTEAFF.

V usage is TRBV5-1 and J usage is TRBJ2-3; 13 nucleotides agree with TRBD2. Germline assignment: CDR1 SGHRS and CDR2 YFSETQ. Germline trimming cut 2 bases from V and 4 bases from J; bases unmatched to any gene: 4. This CDR3 region has 16 residues. CDR3 bases: TGCGCCAGCAGCTTCTGGACTAGCGGGGGTGCAGATACGCAGTATTTT. As protein: CASSFWTSGGADTQYF.

The chain uses TRBV10-3 and TRBJ2-7; 11 bases align to TRBD1. In germline, CDR1 is ENHRY, CDR2 SYGVKD. V trimming: 6 bases; J trimming: 4 bases; junction bases outside the gene matches: 11. This CDR3 comprises 16 residues. CDR3 amino acids: CAIRSRLGQGGYEQYF. In nucleotides, the CDR3 is TGTGCCATCAGGTCTAGGCTGGGACAGGGGGGTTACGAGCAGTACTTC.

The rearrangement uses TRBV11-2 and TRBJ1-5; 7 nucleotides match TRBD1. After removal of 5 bases from V and 11 bases from J, the junction contained 6 bases not matched to a gene. CDR3 length equals 12 residues. Germline V gene lookup returns CDR1 SGHAT and CDR2 FQNNGV. DNA for the CDR3: TGTGCCAGCAGCCCCAACAGGGGAGCCCAGCATTTT. Residues: CASSPNRGAQHF.